The 5 T cell receptor beta chains listed next were all sequenced from one sample in a study of T cell responses to AZD1222 COVID-19 vaccine. Method: immunoSEQ multiplex PCR; TCRdb's copy keeps in-frame clones and lacks some. The repertoire holds about 35,000 clones, with less than 90% as singletons. The sample consisted of peripheral blood, taken on day 0 of AZD1222 vaccination. Receptor source: an adult in good health.

The rearrangement uses TRBV30 and TRBJ1-1; the D is unclear. The CDR3 sequence is 11 residues long. Trimming shortened V by 1 base and J by 3 bases, and 3 bases separated the two germline ends. In germline, CDR1 is GTSNPN, CDR2 SVGIG (reference sequence). The CDR3 DNA is TGTGCCTGGAGTGCCTACACTGAAGCTTTCTTT. It codes for CAWSAYTEAFF. Variable domain in full (rest from reference TRBV30 and TRBJ1-1): SQTIHQWPATLVQPVGSPLSLECTVEGTSNPNLYWYRQAAGRGLQLLFYSVGIGQISSEVPQNLSASRPQDRQFILSSKKLLLSDSGFYLCAWSAYTEAFFGQGTRLTVV.

The chain employs TRBV28 and TRBJ1-2, with D maybe TRBD1 (6 bases). The V gene's germline CDR1 is MDHEN and CDR2 SYDVKM. V lost 2 bases to trimming and J lost 4 bases, with 17 bases between them. The CDR3 is 16 residues long. The CDR3: CASSLNPGGAGYGYTF. The CDR3 DNA reads as TGTGCCAGCAGTTTAAATCCCGGGGGGGCCGGCTATGGCTACACCTTC.

V and J are TRBV7-9 and TRBJ1-3, with 8 bases fitting TRBD1. The J segment lost 0 bases and the V segment lost 6 bases, leaving 4 bases of the junction unmatched. This CDR3 is built from 15 residues. Germline CDR1 reads SEHNR; CDR2 reads FQNEAQ (reference sequence). For the CDR3, the DNA is TGTGCCAGCAGTTCAGGGGGCCACTCTGGAAACACCATATATTTT. Translation gives CASSSGGHSGNTIYF.

The rearrangement links TRBV9 to TRBJ2-7; tentative D call: TRBD1 (5 bases). The CDR3 sequence is 13 residues long. The germline CDR1 and CDR2 sequences are SGDLS and YYNGEE. V lost 1 base, J lost 8 bases, and 13 bases lay in between. The CDR3 loop is CASSVFLQGKQYF. For the CDR3, the DNA is TGTGCCAGCAGCGTATTCCTCCAGGGCAAGCAGTACTTC.

The rearrangement links TRBV13 to TRBJ2-7; 9 bases align to TRBD1. CDR1 and CDR2 from the germline V gene are PRHDT and FYEKMQ (reference sequence). Trimming removed 4 bases from V and 5 bases from J; junction bases left unmatched: 15. The CDR3 is made up of 17 amino acids. For the CDR3, the DNA is TGTGCCAGCAGCTCCAGTTCTACGGGACAGGGTTACCACGAGCAGTACTTC. This encodes CASSSSSTGQGYHEQYF.